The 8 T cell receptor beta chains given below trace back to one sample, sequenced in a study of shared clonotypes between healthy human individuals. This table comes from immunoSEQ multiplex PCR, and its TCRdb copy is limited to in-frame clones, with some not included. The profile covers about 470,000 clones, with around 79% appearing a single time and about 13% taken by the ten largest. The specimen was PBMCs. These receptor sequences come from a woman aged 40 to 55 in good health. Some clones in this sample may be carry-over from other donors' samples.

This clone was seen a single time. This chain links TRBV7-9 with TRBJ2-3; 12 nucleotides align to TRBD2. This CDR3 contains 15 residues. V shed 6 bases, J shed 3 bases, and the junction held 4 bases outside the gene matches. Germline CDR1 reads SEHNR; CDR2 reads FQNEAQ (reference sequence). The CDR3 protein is CASRKLAGGTDTQYF. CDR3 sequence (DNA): TGTGCCAGCAGAAAACTAGCGGGAGGAACAGATACGCAGTATTTT.

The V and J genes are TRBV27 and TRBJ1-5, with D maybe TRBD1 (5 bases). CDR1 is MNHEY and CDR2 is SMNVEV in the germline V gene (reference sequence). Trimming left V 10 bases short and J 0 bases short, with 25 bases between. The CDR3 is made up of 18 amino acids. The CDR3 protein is CATLRPGRRAPSNQPQHF. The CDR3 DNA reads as TGTGCCACCCTAAGACCGGGACGGAGAGCACCTAGCAATCAGCCCCAGCATTTT.

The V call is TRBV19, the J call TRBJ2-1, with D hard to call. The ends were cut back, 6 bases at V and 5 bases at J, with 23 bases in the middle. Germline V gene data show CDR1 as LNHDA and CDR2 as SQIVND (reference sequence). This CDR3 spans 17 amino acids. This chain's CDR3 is CASSRATPAGFHNEQFF. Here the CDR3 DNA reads TGTGCCAGTAGCCGAGCGACCCCCGCCGGGTTCCACAATGAGCAGTTCTTC. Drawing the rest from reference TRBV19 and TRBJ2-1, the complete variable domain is DGGITQSPKYLFRKEGQNVTLSCEQNLNHDAMYWYRQDPGQGLRLIYYSQIVNDFQKGDIAEGYSVSREKKESFPLTVTSAQKNPTAFYLCASSRATPAGFHNEQFFGPGTRLTVL.

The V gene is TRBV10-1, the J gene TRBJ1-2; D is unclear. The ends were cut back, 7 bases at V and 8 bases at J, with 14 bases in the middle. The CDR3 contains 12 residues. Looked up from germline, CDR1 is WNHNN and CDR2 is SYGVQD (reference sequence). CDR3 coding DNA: TGCGCCAGCACCGCCCCTGTTCGGGGCTACACCTTC. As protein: CASTAPVRGYTF.

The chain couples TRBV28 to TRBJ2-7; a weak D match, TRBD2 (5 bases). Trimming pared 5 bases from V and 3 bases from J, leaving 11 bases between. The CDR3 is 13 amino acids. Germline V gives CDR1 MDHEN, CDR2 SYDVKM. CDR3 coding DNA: TGTGCCAGCAGTATGACCCGGGGCTACGAGCAGTACTTC. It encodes CASSMTRGYEQYF.

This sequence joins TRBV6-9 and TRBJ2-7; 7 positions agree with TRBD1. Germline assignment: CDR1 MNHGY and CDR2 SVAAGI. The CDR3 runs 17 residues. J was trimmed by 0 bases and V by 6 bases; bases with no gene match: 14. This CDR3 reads CASSYWTGTSSSYEQYF. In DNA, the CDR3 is TGTGCCAGCAGCTACTGGACAGGTACAAGTTCCTCCTACGAGCAGTACTTC.

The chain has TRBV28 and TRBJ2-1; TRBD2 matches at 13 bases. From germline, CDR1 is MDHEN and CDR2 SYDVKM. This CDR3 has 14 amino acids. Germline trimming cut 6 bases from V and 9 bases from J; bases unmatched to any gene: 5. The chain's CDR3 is CASRGTSGIFEQFF. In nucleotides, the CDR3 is TGTGCCAGCAGGGGGACTAGCGGGATCTTTGAGCAGTTCTTC.

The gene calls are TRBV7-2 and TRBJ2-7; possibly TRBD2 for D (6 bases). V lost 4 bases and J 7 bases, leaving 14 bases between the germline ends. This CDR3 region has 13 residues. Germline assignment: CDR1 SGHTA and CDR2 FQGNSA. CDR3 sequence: CASSWTTQGEQYF. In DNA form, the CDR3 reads TGTGCCAGCAGCTGGACTACCCAGGGTGAGCAGTACTTC.